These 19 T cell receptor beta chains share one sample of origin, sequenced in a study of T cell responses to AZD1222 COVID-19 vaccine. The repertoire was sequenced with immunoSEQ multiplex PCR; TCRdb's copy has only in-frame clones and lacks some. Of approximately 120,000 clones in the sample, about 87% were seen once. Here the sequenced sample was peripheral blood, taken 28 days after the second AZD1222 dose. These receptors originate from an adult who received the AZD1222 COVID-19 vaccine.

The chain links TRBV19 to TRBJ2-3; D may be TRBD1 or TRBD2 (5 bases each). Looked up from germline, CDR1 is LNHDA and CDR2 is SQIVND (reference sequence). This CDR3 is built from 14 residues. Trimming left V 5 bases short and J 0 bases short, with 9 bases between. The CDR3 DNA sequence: TGTGCCAGTAGTCCTGGGACGAGCACAGATACGCAGTATTTT. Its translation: CASSPGTSTDTQYF.

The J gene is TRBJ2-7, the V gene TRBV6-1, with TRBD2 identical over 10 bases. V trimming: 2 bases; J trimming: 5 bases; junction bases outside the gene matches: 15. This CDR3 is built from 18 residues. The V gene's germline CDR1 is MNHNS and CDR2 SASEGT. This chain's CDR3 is CASSENLTPEAGGDEQYF. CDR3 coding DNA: TGTGCCAGCAGTGAAAATCTCACACCGGAAGCGGGAGGGGACGAGCAGTACTTC.

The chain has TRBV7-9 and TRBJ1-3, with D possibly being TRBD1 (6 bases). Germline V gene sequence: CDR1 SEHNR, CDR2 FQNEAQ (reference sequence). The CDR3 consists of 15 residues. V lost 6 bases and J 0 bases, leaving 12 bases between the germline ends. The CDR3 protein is CASRSWDTSGNTIYF. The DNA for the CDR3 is TGTGCCAGCAGATCCTGGGACACCTCTGGAAACACCATATATTTT. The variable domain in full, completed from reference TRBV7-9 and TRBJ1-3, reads DTGVSQNPRHKITKRGQNVTFRCDPISEHNRLYWYRQTLGQGPEFLTYFQNEAQLEKSRLLSDRFSAERPKGSFSTLEIQRTEQGDSAMYLCASRSWDTSGNTIYFGEGSWLTVV.

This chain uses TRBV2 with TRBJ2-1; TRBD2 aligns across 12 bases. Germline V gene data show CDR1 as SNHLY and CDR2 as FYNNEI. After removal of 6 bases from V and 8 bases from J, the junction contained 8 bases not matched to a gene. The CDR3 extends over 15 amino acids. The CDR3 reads CASSETSGGRHEQFF. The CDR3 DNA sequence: TGTGCCAGCAGCGAAACTAGCGGGGGGCGGCATGAGCAGTTCTTC.

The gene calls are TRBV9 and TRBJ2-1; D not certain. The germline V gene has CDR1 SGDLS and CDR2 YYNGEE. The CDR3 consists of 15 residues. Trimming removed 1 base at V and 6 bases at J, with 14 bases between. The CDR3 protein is CASSVSGTPGNEQFF. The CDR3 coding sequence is TGTGCCAGCAGCGTAAGTGGAACTCCCGGCAATGAGCAGTTCTTC.

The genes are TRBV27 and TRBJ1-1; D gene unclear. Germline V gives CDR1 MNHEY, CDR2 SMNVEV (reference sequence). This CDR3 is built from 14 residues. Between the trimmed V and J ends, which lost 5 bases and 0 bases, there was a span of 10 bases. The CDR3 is CASSPGDLNTEAFF. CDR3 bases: TGTGCCAGCAGTCCTGGAGACTTGAACACTGAAGCTTTCTTT.

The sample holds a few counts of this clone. Here the CDR3 reads CASKTGTGVLFSRGNEQFF. CDR3 coding DNA: TGTGCCAGCAAAACCGGGACAGGAGTTCTGTTTTCCCGAGGAAATGAGCAGTTCTTC. The rearrangement joins TRBV2 to TRBJ2-1; the match to TRBD1 covers 8 bases. Germline loops: CDR1 SNHLY, CDR2 FYNNEI. This CDR3 is 19 amino acids long. Trimming at V came to 7 bases and at J to 7 bases, leaving 24 bases not matched to a gene.

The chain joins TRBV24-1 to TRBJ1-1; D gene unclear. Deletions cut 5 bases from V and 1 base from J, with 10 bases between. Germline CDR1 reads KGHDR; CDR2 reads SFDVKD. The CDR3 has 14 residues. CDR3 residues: CATSAADGNTEAFF. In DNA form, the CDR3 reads TGTGCCACCAGTGCCGCGGACGGGAACACTGAAGCTTTCTTT.

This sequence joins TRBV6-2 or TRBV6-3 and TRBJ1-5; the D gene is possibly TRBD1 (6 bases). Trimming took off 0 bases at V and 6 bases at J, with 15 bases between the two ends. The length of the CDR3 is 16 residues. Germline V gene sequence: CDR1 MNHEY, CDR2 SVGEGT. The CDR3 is CASSYSKGGASQPQHF. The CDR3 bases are TGTGCCAGCAGTTACTCGAAAGGGGGGGCGAGTCAGCCCCAGCATTTT.

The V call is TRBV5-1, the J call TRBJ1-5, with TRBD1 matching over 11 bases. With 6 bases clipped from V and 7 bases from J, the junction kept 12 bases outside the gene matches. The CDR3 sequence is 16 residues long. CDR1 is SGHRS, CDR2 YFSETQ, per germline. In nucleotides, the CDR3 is TGCGCCAGCAAACTCAATCCGGGACAGGGGGGCCAGCCCCAGCATTTT. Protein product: CASKLNPGQGGQPQHF.

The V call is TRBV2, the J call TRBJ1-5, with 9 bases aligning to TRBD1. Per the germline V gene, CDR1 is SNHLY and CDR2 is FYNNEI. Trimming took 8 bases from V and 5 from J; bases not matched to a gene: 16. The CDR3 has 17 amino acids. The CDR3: CASLGRQGEWGHQPQHF. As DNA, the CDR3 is TGTGCCAGCTTGGGGAGACAGGGGGAATGGGGTCATCAGCCCCAGCATTTT.

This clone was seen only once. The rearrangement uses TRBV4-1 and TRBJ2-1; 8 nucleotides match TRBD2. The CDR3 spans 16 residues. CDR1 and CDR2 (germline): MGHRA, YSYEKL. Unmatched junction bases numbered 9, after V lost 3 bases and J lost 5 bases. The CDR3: CASSQPGLGPNNEQFF. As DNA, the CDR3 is TGCGCCAGCAGCCAGCCGGGACTAGGCCCTAACAATGAGCAGTTCTTC.

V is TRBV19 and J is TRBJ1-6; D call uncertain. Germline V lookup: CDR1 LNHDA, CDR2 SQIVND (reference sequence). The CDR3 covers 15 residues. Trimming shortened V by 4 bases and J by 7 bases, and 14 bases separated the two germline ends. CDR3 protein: CASSSRPGMNSPLHF. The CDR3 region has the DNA TGTGCCAGTAGTAGCCGTCCTGGAATGAATTCACCCCTCCACTTT.

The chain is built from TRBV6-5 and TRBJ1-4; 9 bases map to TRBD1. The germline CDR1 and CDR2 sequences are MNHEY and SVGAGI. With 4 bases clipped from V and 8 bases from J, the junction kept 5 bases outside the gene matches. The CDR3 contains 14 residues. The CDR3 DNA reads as TGTGCCAGCAGTTTTCCCGGGACAGGGGAAAAACTGTTTTTT. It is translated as CASSFPGTGEKLFF.

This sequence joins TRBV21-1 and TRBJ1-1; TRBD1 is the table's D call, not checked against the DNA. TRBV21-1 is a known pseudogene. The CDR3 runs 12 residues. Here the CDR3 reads CASSRQVSEAFF. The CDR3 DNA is TGTGCCAGCAGTCGACAGGTCTCCGAAGCTTTCTTT.

This CDR3 reads CASSIGSGSNEQFF. For the CDR3, the DNA is TGTGCCAGCAGCATAGGATCGGGATCCAATGAGCAGTTCTTC. The V call is TRBV7-3, the J call TRBJ2-1, with D perhaps matching TRBD2 (5 bases). This CDR3 is built from 14 residues. Germline CDR1 SGHTA, CDR2 FQGTGA. V lost 5 bases and J 6 bases, leaving 14 bases between the germline ends.

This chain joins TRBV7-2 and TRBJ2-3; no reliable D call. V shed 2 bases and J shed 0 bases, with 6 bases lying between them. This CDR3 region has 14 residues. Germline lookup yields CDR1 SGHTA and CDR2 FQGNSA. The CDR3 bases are TGTGCCAGCAGCTTATCCCATAGCACAGATACGCAGTATTTT. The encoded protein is CASSLSHSTDTQYF.

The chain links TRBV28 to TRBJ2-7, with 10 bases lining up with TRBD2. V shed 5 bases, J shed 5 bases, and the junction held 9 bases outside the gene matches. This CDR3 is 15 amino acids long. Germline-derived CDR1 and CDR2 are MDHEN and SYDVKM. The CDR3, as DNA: TGTGCCAGCAGTCAAAAGCCGGGACTAGCGAACGAGCAGTACTTC. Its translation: CASSQKPGLANEQYF.

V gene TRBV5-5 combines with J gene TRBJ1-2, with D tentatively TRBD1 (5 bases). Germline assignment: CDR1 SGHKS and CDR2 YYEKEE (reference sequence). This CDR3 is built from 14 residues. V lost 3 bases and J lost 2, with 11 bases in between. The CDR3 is CASSSPGRNYGYTF. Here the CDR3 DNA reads TGTGCCAGCAGCTCGCCGGGACGCAACTATGGCTACACCTTC. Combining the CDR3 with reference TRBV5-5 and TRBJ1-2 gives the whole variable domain DAGVTQSPTHLIKTRGQQVTLRCSPISGHKSVSWYQQVLGQGPQFIFQYYEKEERGRGNFPDRFSARQFPNYSSELNVNALLLGDSALYLCASSSPGRNYGYTFGSGTRLTVV.